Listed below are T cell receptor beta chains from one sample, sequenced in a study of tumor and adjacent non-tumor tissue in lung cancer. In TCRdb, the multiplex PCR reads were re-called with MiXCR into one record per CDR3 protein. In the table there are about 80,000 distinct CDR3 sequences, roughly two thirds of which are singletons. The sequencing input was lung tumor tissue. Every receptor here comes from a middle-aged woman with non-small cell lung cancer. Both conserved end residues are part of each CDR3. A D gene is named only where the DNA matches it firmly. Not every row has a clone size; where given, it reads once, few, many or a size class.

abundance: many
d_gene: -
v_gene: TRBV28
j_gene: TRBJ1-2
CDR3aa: CASRDANYGYTF
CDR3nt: TGTGCCAGCAGGGACGCCAACTATGGCTACACCTTC

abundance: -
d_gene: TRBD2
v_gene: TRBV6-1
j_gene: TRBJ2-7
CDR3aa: CVSSGLGDEQYF
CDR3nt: TGTGTCAGCAGTGGACTAGGCGACGAGCAGTACTTC

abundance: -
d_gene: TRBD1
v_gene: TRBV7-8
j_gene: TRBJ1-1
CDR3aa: CTSSLRTGGPGYTEAFF
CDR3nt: TGTACCAGCAGCCTTCGGACAGGGGGCCCCGGATACACTGAAGCTTTCTTT

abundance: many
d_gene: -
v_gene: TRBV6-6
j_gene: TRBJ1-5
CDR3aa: CASSLQGYNQPQHF
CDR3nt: TGTGCCAGCAGTTTACAGGGTTACAATCAGCCCCAGCATTTT

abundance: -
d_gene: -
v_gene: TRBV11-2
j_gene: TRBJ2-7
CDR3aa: CTSVRLGVEQYF
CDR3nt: TGTACCAGCGTTCGCCTCGGGGTAGAGCAGTACTTC

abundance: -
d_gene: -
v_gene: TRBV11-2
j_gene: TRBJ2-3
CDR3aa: CATSRLKGAGSTDTQYF
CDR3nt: TGTGCCACCAGCCGCCTTAAAGGGGCGGGTTCCACAGATACGCAGTATTTT

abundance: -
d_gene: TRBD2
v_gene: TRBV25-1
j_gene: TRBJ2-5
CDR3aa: CASSHGRAETQYF
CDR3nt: TGTGCCAGCAGTCATGGGAGGGCAGAGACCCAGTACTTC

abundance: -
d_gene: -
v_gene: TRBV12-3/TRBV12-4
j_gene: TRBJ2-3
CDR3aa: CASRSDGDGDTQYF
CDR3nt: TGTGCCAGCAGGAGTGACGGGGACGGAGATACGCAGTATTTT

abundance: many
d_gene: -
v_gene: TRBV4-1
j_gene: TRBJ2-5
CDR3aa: CASSQEGQIRETQYF
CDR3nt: TGCGCCAGCAGCCAAGAGGGACAAATCAGGGAGACCCAGTACTTC

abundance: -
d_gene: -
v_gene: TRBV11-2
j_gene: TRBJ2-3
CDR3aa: CDSSLSMARGGTDMQYF
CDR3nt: TGTGACAGCAGCCTGAGCATGGCTCGAGGTGGCACAGATATGCAGTATTTT

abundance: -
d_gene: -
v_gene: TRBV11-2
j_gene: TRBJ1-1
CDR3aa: CASSFGGRGWGAYF
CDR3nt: TGTGCCAGCAGCTTTGGCGGGCGGGGCTGGGGAGCTTACTTT

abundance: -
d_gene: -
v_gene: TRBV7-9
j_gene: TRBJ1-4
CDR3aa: CASSSSGGEKLFF
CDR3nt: TGTGCTAGCAGCTCCAGTGGGGGTGAAAAACTGTTTTTT

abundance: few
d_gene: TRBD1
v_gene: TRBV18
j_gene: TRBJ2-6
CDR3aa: CASSPRTGFTGANVLTF
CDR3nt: TGTGCCAGCTCACCACGGACAGGGTTTACTGGGGCCAACGTCCTGACTTTC

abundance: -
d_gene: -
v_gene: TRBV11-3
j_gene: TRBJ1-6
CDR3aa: CASNRGEDSPLHF
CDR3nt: TGTGCCAGCAATCGTGGGGAGGATTCACCCCTCCACTTT

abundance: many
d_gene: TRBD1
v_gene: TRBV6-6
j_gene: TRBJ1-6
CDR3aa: CASRDDRGRSPLHF
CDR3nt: TGTGCCAGCAGGGACGACAGGGGTAGGTCACCCCTCCACTTT

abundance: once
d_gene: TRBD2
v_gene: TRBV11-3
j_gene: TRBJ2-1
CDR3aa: CASNLDLGRLAGVCNEQFF
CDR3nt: TGTGCCAGCAACTTAGATCTAGGGAGACTAGCGGGAGTATGCAATGAGCAGTTCTTC

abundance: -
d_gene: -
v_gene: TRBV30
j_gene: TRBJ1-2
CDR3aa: CVWSVWDYGYTF
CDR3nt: TGTGTCTGGAGTGTATGGGACTATGGTTACACCTTC

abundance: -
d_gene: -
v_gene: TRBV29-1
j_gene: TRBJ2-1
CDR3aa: CSVQFQSLVSYNEESF
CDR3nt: TGCAGCGTTCAGTTCCAGTCCTTGGTAAGCTACAATGAGGAGTCCTTC

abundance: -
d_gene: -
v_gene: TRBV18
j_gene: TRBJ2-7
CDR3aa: CASSLGQYYEQYF
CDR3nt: TGTGCCAGCTCACTAGGACAGTACTACGAGCAGTACTTC

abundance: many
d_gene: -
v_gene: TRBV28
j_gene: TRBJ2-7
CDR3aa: CASAIGTARSYEQYF
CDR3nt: TGTGCCAGCGCAATTGGGACTGCCCGTTCCTACGAGCAGTACTTC

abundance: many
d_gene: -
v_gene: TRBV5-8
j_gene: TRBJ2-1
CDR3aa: CASSFWGRLFDEQFF
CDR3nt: TGTGCCAGCAGCTTTTGGGGGCGCCTATTCGATGAGCAGTTCTTC

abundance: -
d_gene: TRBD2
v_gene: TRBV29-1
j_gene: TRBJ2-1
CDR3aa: CNLGLASYNKQFF
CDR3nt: TGCAACCTCGGACTAGCGTCCTACAATAAGCAGTTCTTC

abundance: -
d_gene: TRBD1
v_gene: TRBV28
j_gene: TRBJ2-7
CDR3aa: CASGSTTGGNYERYF
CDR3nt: TGTGCCAGCGGTTCCACAACAGGGGGCAACTACGAGCGGTACTTC

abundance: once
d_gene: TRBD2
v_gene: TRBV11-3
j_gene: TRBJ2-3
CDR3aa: CANSSSLLAGGEDTQYF
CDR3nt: TGTGCCAACAGCTCAAGCCTTCTAGCGGGGGGGGAAGATACGCAGTATTTT

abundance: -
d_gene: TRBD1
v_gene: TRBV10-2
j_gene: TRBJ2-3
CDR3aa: CASKAKGGLGTSNTDTQYF
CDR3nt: TGCGCCAGCAAGGCTAAAGGGGGCCTGGGCACGTCTAACACAGATACGCAGTATTTT

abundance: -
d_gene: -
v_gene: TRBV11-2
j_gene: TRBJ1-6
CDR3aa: CANSLASGNNSPFHF
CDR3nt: TGTGCCAACAGCTTAGCCTCGGGCAATAATTCACCCTTCCACTTT

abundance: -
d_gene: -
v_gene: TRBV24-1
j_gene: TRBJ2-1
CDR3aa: CATSNGGRGGRNEHFF
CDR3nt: TGTGCCACCAGTAACGGGGGCAGGGGGGGCCGTAATGAGCATTTCTTC

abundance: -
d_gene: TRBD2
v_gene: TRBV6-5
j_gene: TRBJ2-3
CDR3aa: CANSTSASSLGLLYF
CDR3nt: TGTGCCAACAGTACTAGCGCCTCTTCCCTCGGGCTCCTGTATTTT

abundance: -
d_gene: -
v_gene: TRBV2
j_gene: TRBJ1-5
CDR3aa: CASSLQNSSQPQHF
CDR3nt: TGTGCCAGCAGTCTCCAAAATAGCAGTCAGCCCCAGCATTTT

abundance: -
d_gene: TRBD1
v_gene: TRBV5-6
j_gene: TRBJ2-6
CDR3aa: CASCLGQGNVLSF
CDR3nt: TGTGCCAGCTGCTTGGGACAGGGAAACGTCCTGAGTTTC

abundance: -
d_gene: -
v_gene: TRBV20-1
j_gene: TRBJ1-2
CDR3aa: CSARMQRNYGYTF
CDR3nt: TGCAGTGCTAGGATGCAGCGCAACTATGGCTACACCTTC

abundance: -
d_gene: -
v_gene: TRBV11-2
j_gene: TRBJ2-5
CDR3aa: CASSSNGWGPRLRETQYF
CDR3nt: TGTGCCAGCAGCTCTAACGGGTGGGGGCCCCGCTTGCGAGAGACCCAGTACTTC

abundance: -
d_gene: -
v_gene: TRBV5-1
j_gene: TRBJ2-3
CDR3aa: CASSLETPVPDTQYF
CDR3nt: TGCGCCAGCAGCTTGGAGACCCCGGTGCCAGATACGCAGTATTTT

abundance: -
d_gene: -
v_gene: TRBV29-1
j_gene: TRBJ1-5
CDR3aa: CSVGSEANQPQHF
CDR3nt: TGCAGCGTTGGGTCAGAGGCCAATCAGCCCCAGCATTTT

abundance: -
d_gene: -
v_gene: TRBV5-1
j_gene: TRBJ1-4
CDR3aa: CASSLVSPGPERLFF
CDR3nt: TGCGCTAGCAGCTTGGTAAGCCCAGGGCCTGAAAGACTGTTTTTT

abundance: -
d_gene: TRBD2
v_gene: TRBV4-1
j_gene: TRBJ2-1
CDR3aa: CASRQVEGTSHEQFF
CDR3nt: TGCGCCAGCAGACAAGTCGAAGGGACTAGCCATGAGCAGTTCTTC

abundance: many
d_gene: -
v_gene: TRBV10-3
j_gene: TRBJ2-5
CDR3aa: CAISESGETQYF
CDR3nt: TGTGCCATCAGTGAATCGGGGGAGACCCAGTACTTC

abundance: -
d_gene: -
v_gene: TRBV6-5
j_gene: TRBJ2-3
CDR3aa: CASSYRPGVEDTQYF
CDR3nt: TGTGCCAGCAGTTACCGGCCTGGGGTAGAAGATACGCAGTATTTT

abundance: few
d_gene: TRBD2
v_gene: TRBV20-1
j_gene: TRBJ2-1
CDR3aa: CSAKILTSGGPYNEQLF
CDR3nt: TGCAGTGCTAAAATCTTGACTAGCGGGGGACCCTACAATGAGCAGCTCTTC

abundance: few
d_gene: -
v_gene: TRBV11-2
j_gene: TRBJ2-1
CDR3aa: CASSFDHAGEQFF
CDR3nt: TGTGCCAGCAGCTTTGATCATGCCGGTGAGCAGTTCTTC

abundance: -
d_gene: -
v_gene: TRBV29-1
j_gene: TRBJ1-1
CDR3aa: CSVRAMGTGNTEAFF
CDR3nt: TGCAGCGTCAGAGCAATGGGGACCGGGAACACTGAAGCTTTCTTT

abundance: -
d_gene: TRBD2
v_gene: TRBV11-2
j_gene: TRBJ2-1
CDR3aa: CDSSLGRRGYSSYNERFF
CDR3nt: TGCGACAGCAGCTTAGGGAGGCGGGGGTATTCCTCCTACAATGAGCGGTTCTTC

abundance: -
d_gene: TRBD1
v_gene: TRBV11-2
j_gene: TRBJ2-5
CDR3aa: CACNVGQGNQETQYF
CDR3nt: TGTGCCTGCAACGTGGGACAGGGGAACCAAGAGACCCAGTACTTC

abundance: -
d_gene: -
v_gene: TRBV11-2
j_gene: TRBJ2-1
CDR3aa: CAGNLGGYDEQFF
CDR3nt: TGTGCCGGCAACTTAGGAGGGTACGATGAGCAGTTCTTC

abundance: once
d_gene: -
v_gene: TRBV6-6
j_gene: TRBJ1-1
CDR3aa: CASSSRGIAETFF
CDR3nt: TGTGCCAGCAGCTCCAGAGGTATCGCTGAAACTTTCTTT

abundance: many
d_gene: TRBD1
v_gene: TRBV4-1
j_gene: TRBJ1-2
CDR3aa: CASSQQGGVAGSYGYTF
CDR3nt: TGCGCCAGCAGCCAGCAAGGGGGCGTCGCTGGTAGTTATGGCTACACCTTC

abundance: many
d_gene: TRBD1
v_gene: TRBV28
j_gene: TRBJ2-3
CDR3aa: CASSPRGLPPHTDTQYF
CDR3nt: TGTGCCAGCAGTCCGAGGGGGCTCCCCCCTCACACAGATACGCAGTATTTT

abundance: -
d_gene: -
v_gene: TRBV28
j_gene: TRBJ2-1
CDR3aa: CSSSLFPVGPGIF
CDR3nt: -

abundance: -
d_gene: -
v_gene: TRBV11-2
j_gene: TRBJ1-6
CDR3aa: CANSSGGQLNSPLHF
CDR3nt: TGTGCCAACAGTTCGGGCGGACAGCTAAATTCACCCCTCCACTTT

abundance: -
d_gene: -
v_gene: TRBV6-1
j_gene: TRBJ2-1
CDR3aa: CVSSSGTREQFF
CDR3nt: TGTGTCAGCAGCTCAGGGACGAGAGAGCAGTTCTTC

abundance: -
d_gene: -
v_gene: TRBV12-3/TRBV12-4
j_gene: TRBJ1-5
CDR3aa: CNSSLNSRSNQPQHF
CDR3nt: TGTAACAGCAGTTTGAACAGCCGCAGCAATCAGCCCCAGCATTTT

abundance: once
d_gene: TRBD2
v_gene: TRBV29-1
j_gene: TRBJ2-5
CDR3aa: CSASTSGEIQETRYF
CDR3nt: TGCAGCGCATCGACTAGCGGGGAAATCCAAGAGACCCGGTACTTC

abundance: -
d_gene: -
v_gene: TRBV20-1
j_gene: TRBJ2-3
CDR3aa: CSARGRQEPSTDTQYF
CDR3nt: TGCAGTGCTAGAGGAAGACAGGAACCATCCACAGATACGCAGTATTTT

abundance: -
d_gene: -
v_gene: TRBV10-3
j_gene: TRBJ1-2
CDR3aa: CAISFRQSQDNYGYTF
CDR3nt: TGTGCCATCAGTTTCAGACAGAGCCAAGATAACTATGGTTACACCTTC

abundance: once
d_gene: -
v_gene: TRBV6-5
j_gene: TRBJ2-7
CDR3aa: CASSYSQERYEQYF
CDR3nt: TGTGCCAGCAGTTACAGTCAAGAGCGATACGAGCAGTACTTC

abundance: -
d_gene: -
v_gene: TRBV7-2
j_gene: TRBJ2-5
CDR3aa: CASSPSPVGKTQYF
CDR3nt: TGTGCCAGCAGCCCCTCGCCAGTGGGGAAGACCCAGTACTTC